The clone carrying this T cell receptor (gamma chain) was observed a few times. Its target is unknown. This record comes from a study of gamma delta lymphoproliferative disorders and STAT genes. Study details: At least 50 ng of genomic DNA went into each LymphoTrack Dx TCRG Assay library. Delta libraries were made per EuroClonality-NGS working group procedure.

PBMCs from patients and controls supplied the genomic DNA for sequencing. TCRdb reapplied CATT to the multiplex PCR reads. The sample includes some 2,500 gamma-chain clones, approximately 18% of them seen just once. The length of the CDR3 is 11 residues. Germline assignment: CDR1 VENAVY and CDR2 YDSYNSRV. The trim removed 9 bases at V and 9 bases at J, leaving 11 bases unmatched. Findings of the study overall: Nearly all major patient gamma and delta clonotypes were public; only a couple of gamma clonotypes were disease-private. Public or private status of leukemic clones needs confirmation.

The rearrangement joins TRGV8 to TRGJ1 or TRGJ2. TCRdb does not report a J gene; here it was assigned by matching the DNA to germline references. The TCR comes from a human donor with gamma-delta T-cell large granular lymphocyte leukemia. The sequenced sample was blood. This chain's CDR3 is CATHTTIKKLF. CDR3 nucleotides: TGTGCCACCCACACAACGATTAAGAAACTCTTT.